Listed here is a single TCR beta chain. Its target is not known. The study excluded patients with uncontrolled infection, other autoimmune disease, pregnancy or lactation. The data were taken from a study of T cells in Graves' hyperthyroidism and ophthalmopathy. General study results and limits: Progression to ophthalmopathy was predicted a median of 6.5 months early.

RNA transcripts were the template for amplifying TCR beta CDR3 regions. First-round RT-PCR of the TCR CDR3 relied on the HTBI primer set. TCRdb independently ran MiXCR on the multiplex PCR reads; one entry per CDR3 protein. The sample records about 530,000 distinct CDR3 sequences, 15% to 20% being singletons. The germline gives CDR1 SGHRS, CDR2 YFSETQ. The CDR3 is 14 residues long. V was clipped by 1 base and J by 1 base, with 8 bases between them. The chain combines TRBV5-1 with TRBJ2-5; D perhaps matches TRBD2 (6 bases). This clonotype was sampled from a woman aged 18-29 years with Graves' ophthalmopathy. Sequencing was done on a sample of blood. The CDR3 DNA follows: TGCGCCAGCAGCTTGACTAGCAGCCAAGAGACCCAGTACTTC. Its protein is CASSLTSSQETQYF.